The sequence of this TCR beta chain was determined in a study of control samples from healthy donors and cancer patients. Assay used: immunoSEQ multiplex PCR; TCRdb lists only in-frame clones, some missing. The sample records fewer than 120,000 clones, approximately 90% being singletons. The V gene lost 2 bases and the J gene lost 2 bases, with 12 bases spanning the gap. CDR1 and CDR2 from the germline V gene are SGHTA and FQGNSA. The CDR3 has 15 residues. Sequencing was performed on PBMCs. The rearrangement joins TRBV7-2 to TRBJ2-5; D is undetermined. The sequence derives from a woman aged 55-70 years with lung cancer. The CDR3 coding sequence is TGTGCCAGCAGCTTAAGTCCGGGCGAACAAGAGACCCAGTACTTC. Amino acids: CASSLSPGEQETQYF.